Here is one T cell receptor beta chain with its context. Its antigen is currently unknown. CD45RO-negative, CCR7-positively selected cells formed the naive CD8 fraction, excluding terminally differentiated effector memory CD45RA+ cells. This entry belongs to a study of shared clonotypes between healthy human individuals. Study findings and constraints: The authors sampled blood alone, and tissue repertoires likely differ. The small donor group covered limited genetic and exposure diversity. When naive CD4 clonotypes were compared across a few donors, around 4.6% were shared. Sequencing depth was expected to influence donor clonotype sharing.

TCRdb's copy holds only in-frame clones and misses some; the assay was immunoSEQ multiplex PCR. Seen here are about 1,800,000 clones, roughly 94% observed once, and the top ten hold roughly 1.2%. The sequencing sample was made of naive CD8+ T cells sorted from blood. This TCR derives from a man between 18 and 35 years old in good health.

The CDR3 sequence is CASSLVVGQSADTQYF. The DNA for the CDR3 is TGTGCCAGCAGCTTAGTGGTGGGGCAGAGCGCAGATACGCAGTATTTT. V gene TRBV7-9 combines with J gene TRBJ2-3; D is perhaps TRBD1 (5 bases). Trimming left V 1 base short and J 4 bases short, with 15 bases between. The germline CDR1 and CDR2 sequences are SEHNR and FQNEAQ (reference sequence). The CDR3 loop spans 16 amino acids.